This TCR beta chain was sequenced for a study of T cell repertoires in cytomegalovirus infection. Trimming took off 0 bases at V and 7 bases at J, with 17 bases between the two ends. This CDR3 is 16 amino acids long. The germline V gene has CDR1 SGDLS and CDR2 YYNGEE. TCRdb processed the reads anew with MiXCR; each CDR3 protein has one entry. This sample has about 830,000 distinct CDR3 sequences, with approximately 32% found just once. A remark on this clonotype: Its antigen is still unknown.

Sequencing used cultured CD8+ T cells from PBMCs, obtained from culture after CMV antigen stimulation. The chain joins TRBV9 to TRBJ2-1; D perhaps matches TRBD1 (6 bases). The clonotype originates from a human donor in good health (CMV status not recorded). Some clones in this sample may be carry-over from other donors' samples. The CDR3 region is CASSVGGGRMRNEQFF. DNA for the CDR3: TGTGCCAGCAGCGTAGGAGGGGGAAGGATGCGGAATGAGCAGTTCTTC.